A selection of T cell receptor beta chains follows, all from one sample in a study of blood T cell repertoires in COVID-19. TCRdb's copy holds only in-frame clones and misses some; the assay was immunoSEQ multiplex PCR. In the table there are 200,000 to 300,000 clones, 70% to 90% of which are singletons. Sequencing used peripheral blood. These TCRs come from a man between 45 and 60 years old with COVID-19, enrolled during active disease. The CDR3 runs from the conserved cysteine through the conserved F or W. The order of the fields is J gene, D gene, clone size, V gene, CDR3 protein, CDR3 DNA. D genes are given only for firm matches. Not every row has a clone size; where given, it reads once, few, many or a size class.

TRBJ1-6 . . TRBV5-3 CARSMYRGCTGLSSYNSPLHF TGTGCCAGAAGCATGTACCGGGGATGTACAGGGTTGAGCTCCTATAATTCACCCCTCCACTTT
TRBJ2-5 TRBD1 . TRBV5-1 CASSRRGDRETQYF TGCGCCAGCAGCCGGAGGGGGGACAGGGAGACCCAGTACTTC
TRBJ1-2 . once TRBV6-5 CASTLREGFYGYTF TGTGCCAGCACCCTAAGGGAGGGCTTTTATGGCTACACCTTC
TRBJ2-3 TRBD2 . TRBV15 CATSYRRGGSTDTQYF TGTGCCACCAGTTATCGGCGGGGGGGGAGCACAGATACGCAGTATTTT
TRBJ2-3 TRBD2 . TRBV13 CASSSPDLVLAGGEPDTQYF TGTGCCAGCAGCTCCCCCGACTTAGTGTTAGCGGGGGGCGAGCCAGATACGCAGTATTTT
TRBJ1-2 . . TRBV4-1 CASSQDNNYGYTF TGCGCCAGCAGCCAGGACAATAACTATGGCTACACCTTC
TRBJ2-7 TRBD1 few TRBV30 CAWRRDRYEQYF TGTGCCTGGAGACGGGACAGGTACGAGCAGTACTTC
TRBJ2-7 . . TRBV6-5 CASTEIAYEQYF TGTGCCAGCACCGAGATTGCATACGAGCAGTACTTC
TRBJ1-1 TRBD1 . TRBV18 CASSRDSLNTEAFF TGTGCCAGCTCTCGGGACAGCTTGAACACTGAAGCTTTCTTT
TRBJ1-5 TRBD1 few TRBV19 CASSLGDSRSANQPQHF TGTGCCAGTAGTCTTGGGGACAGCCGCTCTGCCAATCAGCCCCAGCATTTT
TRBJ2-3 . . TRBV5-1 CASSLGQTGYTDTQYF TGCGCCAGCAGCTTGGGGCAGACAGGCTACACAGATACGCAGTATTTT
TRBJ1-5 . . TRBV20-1 CSASSAWVLRDQPQHF TGCAGTGCTAGTTCTGCCTGGGTCCTGAGGGATCAGCCCCAGCATTTT
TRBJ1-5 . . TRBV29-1 CSVESGGSNQPQHF TGCAGCGTTGAGTCAGGAGGCAGCAATCAGCCCCAGCATTTT
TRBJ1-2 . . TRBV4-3 CASSQDRRQNYGYTF TGCGCCAGCAGCCAAGATCGGAGGCAGAACTATGGCTACACCTTC
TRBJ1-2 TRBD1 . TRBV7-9 CASSSTGTGNYGYTF TGTGCCAGCAGCTCTACCGGGACAGGGAACTATGGCTACACCTTC
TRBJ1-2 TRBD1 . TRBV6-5 CASRTGGRYGYTF TGTGCCAGCAGGACAGGGGGACGGTATGGCTACACCTTC
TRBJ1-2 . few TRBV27 CASSGGGYYGYTF TGTGCCAGCAGTGGGGGCGGGTACTATGGCTACACCTTC
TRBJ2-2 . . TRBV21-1 CASSSSGTNTGELFF TGTGCCAGCAGCTCCTCGGGAACAAACACCGGGGAGCTGTTTTTT
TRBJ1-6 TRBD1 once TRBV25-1 CASSETGDFNSPLHF TGTGCCAGCAGTGAAACAGGGGATTTTAATTCACCCCTCCACTTT
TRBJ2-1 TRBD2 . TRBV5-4 CASSRGDYPGLNEQFF TGTGCCAGCAGCCGGGGGGACTACCCAGGACTCAATGAGCAGTTCTTC
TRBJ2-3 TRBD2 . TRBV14 CASSQDPLRGGTDTQYF TGTGCCAGCAGCCAAGATCCCTTGCGGGGGGGCACAGATACGCAGTATTTT
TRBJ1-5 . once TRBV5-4 CASSRDSPLYSNQPQHF TGTGCCAGCAGCCGTGACAGCCCCCTCTATAGCAATCAGCCCCAGCATTTT
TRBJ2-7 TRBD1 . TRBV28 CASTPGGQGKYEQYF TGTGCCAGCACCCCGGGGGGACAGGGGAAGTACGAGCAGTACTTC
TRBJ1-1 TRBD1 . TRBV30 CAWTRQGVEAFF TGTGCCTGGACCCGACAGGGGGTTGAAGCTTTCTTT
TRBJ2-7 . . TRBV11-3 CASSPGRGATYEQYF TGTGCCAGCAGCCCGGGGCGGGGTGCCACCTACGAGCAGTACTTC
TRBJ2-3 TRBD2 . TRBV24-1 CATSDPGLVGTQYF TGTGCCACCAGTGACCCTGGACTAGTTGGTACGCAGTATTTT
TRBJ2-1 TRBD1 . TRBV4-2 CASSQKTGSSVNEQFF TGTGCCAGCAGCCAGAAGACAGGGAGTTCTGTCAATGAGCAGTTCTTC
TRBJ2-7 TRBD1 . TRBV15 CATSKQGGPFYYEQYF TGTGCCACCAGCAAACAAGGGGGCCCTTTTTACTACGAGCAGTACTTC
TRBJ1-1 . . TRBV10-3 CAAYRDLNTEAFF TGTGCCGCATACAGGGATCTGAACACTGAAGCTTTCTTT
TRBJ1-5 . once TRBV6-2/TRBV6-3 CASSTAGLYYQPQHF TGTGCCAGCAGTACCGCGGGACTCTATTATCAGCCCCAGCATTTT
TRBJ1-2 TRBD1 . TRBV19 CATHPFKGAANYGYTF TGTGCCACCCATCCATTCAAGGGGGCGGCTAACTATGGCTACACCTTC
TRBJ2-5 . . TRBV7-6 CASSFWGVIGKETQYF TGTGCCAGCAGCTTTTGGGGGGTAATCGGTAAAGAGACCCAGTACTTC
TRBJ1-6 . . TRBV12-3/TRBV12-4 CASSLAEVSPLHF TGTGCCAGCAGTTTAGCGGAGGTTTCACCCCTCCACTTT
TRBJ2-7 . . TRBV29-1 CSVAGVSSYEQYF TGCAGCGTTGCAGGGGTGTCCTCCTACGAGCAGTACTTC
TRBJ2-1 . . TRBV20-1 CSASAGIAYNEQFF TGCAGTGCTAGTGCAGGGATCGCCTACAATGAGCAGTTCTTC
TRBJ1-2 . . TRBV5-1 CASNFGTSKNPYGYTF TGCGCCAGCAACTTTGGGACATCCAAAAACCCCTATGGCTACACCTTC
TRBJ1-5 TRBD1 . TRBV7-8 CASSLAPGGFSQPQHF TGTGCCAGCAGCTTAGCCCCAGGGGGCTTTAGCCAGCCCCAGCATTTT
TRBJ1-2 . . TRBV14 CASSQGVRGSGYTF TGTGCCAGCAGCCAAGGTGTCAGGGGAAGTGGCTACACCTTC
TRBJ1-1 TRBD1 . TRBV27 CASSSHDRVGTEAFF TGTGCCAGCAGTTCCCATGACAGGGTGGGCACTGAAGCTTTCTTT
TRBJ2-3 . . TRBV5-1 CASSLAQIRTDTQYF TGCGCCAGCAGCTTGGCCCAGATCCGCACAGATACGCAGTATTTT
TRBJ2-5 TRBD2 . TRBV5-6 CASSLVTSGKHQETQYF TGTGCCAGCAGCTTGGTGACTAGCGGGAAACACCAAGAGACCCAGTACTTC
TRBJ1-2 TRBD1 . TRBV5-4 CASSLASGGSSRYGYTF TGTGCCAGCAGCTTGGCCTCAGGGGGGTCGTCTCGCTATGGCTACACCTTC
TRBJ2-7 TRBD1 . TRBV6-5 CASSNGQGLPYEQYF TGTGCCAGCAGTAATGGACAGGGGCTGCCCTACGAGCAGTACTTC
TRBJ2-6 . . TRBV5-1 CASMTDGGANVLTF TGCGCCAGCATGACAGACGGGGGGGCCAACGTCCTGACTTTC
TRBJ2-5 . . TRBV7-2 CASSLAVSRGKTQYF TGTGCCAGCAGCTTAGCCGTCAGCAGGGGAAAGACCCAGTACTTC
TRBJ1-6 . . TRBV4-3 CASSQETGYNSPLHF TGCGCCAGCAGCCAAGAAACAGGGTATAATTCACCCCTCCACTTT
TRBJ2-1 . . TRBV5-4 CASSLAAGLAVNEQFF TGTGCCAGCAGCCTAGCTGCGGGGTTGGCAGTCAATGAGCAGTTCTTC
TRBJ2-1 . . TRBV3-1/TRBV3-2 CASSQDSSYNEQFF TGTGCCAGCAGTCAGGACAGCTCCTACAATGAGCAGTTCTTC
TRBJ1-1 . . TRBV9 CASSVGRAGTEAFF TGTGCCAGCAGCGTAGGGAGGGCAGGCACTGAAGCTTTCTTT
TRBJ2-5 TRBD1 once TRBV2 CATSGQGIGTQYF TGTGCCACCTCGGGACAGGGTATTGGGACCCAGTACTTC
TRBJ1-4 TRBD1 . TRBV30 CAWSIGQGATNEKLFF TGTGCCTGGAGTATAGGGCAGGGGGCAACTAATGAAAAACTGTTTTTT
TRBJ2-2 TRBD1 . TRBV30 CAGPGTGTGELFF TGTGCCGGCCCCGGGACAGGCACCGGGGAGCTGTTTTTT
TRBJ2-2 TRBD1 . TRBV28 CASSPGTGNTGELFF TGTGCCAGCAGTCCCGGGACAGGGAATACCGGGGAGCTGTTTTTT
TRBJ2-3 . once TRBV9 CASSVVGGTDTQYF TGTGCCAGCAGCGTAGTGGGGGGAACAGATACGCAGTATTTT
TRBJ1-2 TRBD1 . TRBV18 CASSYGQVNGYTF TGTGCCAGCTCATACGGACAGGTGAATGGCTACACCTTC